The 3 T cell receptor beta chains reported below all come from one sample, sequenced in a study of long-term antiretroviral therapy in people with HIV. A v3.0 immunoSEQ assay was performed at survey level. Sequencing was performed with immunoSEQ multiplex PCR; in TCRdb, only in-frame clones are kept and a portion is missing. The sample carries fewer than 40,000 clones, just under 80% recorded once. Sequencing was performed on unsorted PBMCs, taken 3.1 years after starting antiretroviral therapy. These receptors were obtained from a woman in her 50s with HIV.

This clone was observed a few times. The chain employs TRBV25-1 and TRBJ1-6; D is uncertain. The CDR3 is made up of 15 amino acids. V was clipped by 1 base and J by 7 bases, with 11 bases between them. The germline V gene encodes CDR1 MGHDK and CDR2 SYGVNS. The DNA for the CDR3 is TGTGCCAGCAGTGAATCCGGGGTCCCGAATTCACCCCTCCACTTT. This sequence encodes CASSESGVPNSPLHF.

This clone was seen more than once but under ten times. This rearrangement joins TRBV15 to TRBJ2-7; D not certain. The CDR3 covers 11 residues. V was shortened by 4 bases and J by 4 bases, with 5 bases between the two germline ends. Germline loops: CDR1 LNHNV, CDR2 YYDKDF (reference sequence). CDR3: CATSNLYEQYV. Written as DNA, the CDR3 is TGTGCCACCAGCAATCTATACGAGCAGTACGTC.

The genes are TRBV7-3 and TRBJ2-5; possibly TRBD1 or TRBD2 for D (5 bases each). Trimming cost V 5 bases and J 4 bases, with 20 bases left between them. Germline V gene data show CDR1 as SGHTA and CDR2 as FQGTGA. This CDR3 comprises 16 residues. CDR3 sequence (DNA): TGTGCCAGCAGCCCTACGGGACCGTCCCGGGGAGAGACCCAGTACTTC. It yields the protein CASSPTGPSRGETQYF.